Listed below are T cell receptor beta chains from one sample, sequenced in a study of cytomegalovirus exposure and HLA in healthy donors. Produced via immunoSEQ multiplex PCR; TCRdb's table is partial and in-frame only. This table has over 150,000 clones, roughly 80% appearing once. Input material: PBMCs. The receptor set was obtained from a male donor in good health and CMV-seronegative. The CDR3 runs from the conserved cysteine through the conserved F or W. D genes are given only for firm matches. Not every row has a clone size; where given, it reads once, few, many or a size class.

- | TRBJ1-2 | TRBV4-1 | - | TGCGCCAGCAGCCAAGTCGGTGCGCCCGGTGGCTACACCTTC | CASSQVGAPGGYTF
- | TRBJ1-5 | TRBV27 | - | TGTGCCAGCAGTTTACTCAATCAGCCCCAGCATTTT | CASSLLNQPQHF
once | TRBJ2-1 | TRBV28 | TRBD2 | TGTGCCAGCAGTTTGGACCTACTAGGGCGGGGGGCGTATGAGCAGTTCTTC | CASSLDLLGRGAYEQFF
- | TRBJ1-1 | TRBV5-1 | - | TGCGCCAGCAGCTTGGAAATCTCGGGTAGGGGTGAAGCTTTCTTT | CASSLEISGRGEAFF
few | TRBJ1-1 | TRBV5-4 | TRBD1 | TGTGCCAGCACCTTGACAGGGGTGGGCACTGAAGCTTTCTTT | CASTLTGVGTEAFF
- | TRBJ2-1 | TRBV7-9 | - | TGTGCCAGCAGCCCCCGGACAGTTTACAATGAGCAGTTCTTC | CASSPRTVYNEQFF
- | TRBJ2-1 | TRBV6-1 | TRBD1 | TGTGCCAGCAGTGCAAACCGGGACAGGAATTACAATGAGCAGTTCTTC | CASSANRDRNYNEQFF
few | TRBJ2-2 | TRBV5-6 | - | TGTGCCAGCAGCTGGACACACACCGGGGAGCTGTTTTTT | CASSWTHTGELFF
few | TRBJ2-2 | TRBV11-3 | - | TGTGCCAGCAGCCCCCGATTTTCGGGAAACACCGGGGAGCTGTTTTTT | CASSPRFSGNTGELFF
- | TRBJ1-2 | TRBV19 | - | TGTGCCAGTAGTCCATCTTGGGACTTACCGAGGAACTATGGCTACACCTTC | CASSPSWDLPRNYGYTF
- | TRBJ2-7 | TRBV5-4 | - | TGTGCCAGCAGCTTGTCAGCGGGCTCGAGCTACGAGCAGTACTTC | CASSLSAGSSYEQYF
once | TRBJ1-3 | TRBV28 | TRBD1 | TGTGCCAGCACCCGGGGGACAGCCCCAAGGGTGGTTGGAAACACCATATATTTT | CASTRGTAPRVVGNTIYF
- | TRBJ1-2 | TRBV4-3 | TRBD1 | TGCGCCAGCAGCCGACTGGGACAGGGATTATATGGCTACACCTTC | CASSRLGQGLYGYTF
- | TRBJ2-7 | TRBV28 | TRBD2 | TGTGCCAGCAGCACTAGCGGAGTTTTCTCCTACGAGCAGTACTTC | CASSTSGVFSYEQYF
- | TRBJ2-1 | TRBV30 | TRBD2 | TGTGCCTGGAGTGTTAGCGGGGGGGCCAATGAGCAGTTCTTC | CAWSVSGGANEQFF
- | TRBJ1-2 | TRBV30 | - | TGTGCCTGGAGTGTACTCTATGGCTACACCTTC | CAWSVLYGYTF
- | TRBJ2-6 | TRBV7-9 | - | TGTGCCAGCAGCTTCCGGCGAGGGGGAGGGGCCAACGTCCTGACTTTC | CASSFRRGGGANVLTF
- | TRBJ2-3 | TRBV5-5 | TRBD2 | TGTGCCAGCAGCCCGGGACTAGCGGGGGGGGCTAGCACAGATACGCAGTATTTT | CASSPGLAGGASTDTQYF
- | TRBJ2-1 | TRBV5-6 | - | TGTGCCAGCAGCCCGACGCGGTGGAGTGAGCAGTTCTTC | CASSPTRWSEQFF
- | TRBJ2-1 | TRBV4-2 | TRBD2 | TGTGCCAGCAGGGCTACTAGCGTCCAATACAATGAGCAGTTCTTC | CASRATSVQYNEQFF
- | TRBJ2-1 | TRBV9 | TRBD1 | TGTGCCAGCAGCGTCCAATTACCGGGACAGGGTACCTACAATGAGCAGTTCTTC | CASSVQLPGQGTYNEQFF